The sequence of this TCR beta chain was determined in a study of blood T cell repertoires in COVID-19. Study-wide background: The origin of the acute and convalescent COVID-19 samples was the United States, Italy and Spain. PBMCs, B-cell-depleted T cells, or T cells provided the cDNA or gDNA that made up the material.

The CDR3 loop spans 15 amino acids. The V gene's germline CDR1 is SGDLS and CDR2 YYNGEE. V lost 4 bases, J lost 2 bases, and 4 bases stayed unmatched. Original analysis: Estimation of nucleated cell counts was performed using reference gene primer amplification. This table comes from immunoSEQ multiplex PCR, and its TCRdb copy is limited to in-frame clones, with some not included. That table furnishes V, J and clone size, whereas the DNA furnished D and trimming. The data show more than 75,000 clones, 84% seen once. The source is a man in his sixties with acute or convalescent COVID-19. The sample comprised peripheral blood. V is TRBV9 and J is TRBJ2-1, with TRBD1 matching 9 bases. CDR3 in amino acids: CASSLDRGPYNEQFF. CDR3 coding DNA: TGTGCCAGCAGCTTGGACAGGGGACCCTACAATGAGCAGTTCTTC.